The 4 T cell receptor beta chains listed next were all sequenced from one sample in a study of T cells in localized non-small cell lung cancer. Some clones are missing from TCRdb's copy, which holds only in-frame ones; the method was immunoSEQ multiplex PCR. The sample records tens of thousands of clones, around 87% being singletons. The sequencing here drew on PBMCs, taken before any cancer treatment. The origin of the receptors is a man aged 40 to 70 with stage II lung adenocarcinoma.

The rearrangement uses TRBV19 and TRBJ1-1; TRBD1 might be the D (5 bases). CDR3 length equals 15 residues. Trimming left V 2 bases short and J 7 bases short, with 17 bases between. CDR1 LNHDA and CDR2 SQIVND come from the germline V gene (reference sequence). The chain's CDR3 is CASSIRGLFGSEAFF. Written as DNA, the CDR3 is TGTGCCAGTAGTATAAGGGGCCTGTTCGGGAGTGAAGCTTTCTTT.

The chain uses TRBV5-1 and TRBJ1-3, with a possible D match to TRBD1 (6 bases). The CDR3 runs 14 residues. Germline V lookup: CDR1 SGHRS, CDR2 YFSETQ. The V end was cut by 4 bases, the J end by 4 bases, with 12 bases between. The CDR3 bases are TGCGCCAGCAGCCCGGGACACTCAGGAAACACCATATATTTT. The encoded protein is CASSPGHSGNTIYF.

This chain connects TRBV27 to TRBJ1-5; D ambiguous. Trimming pared 4 bases from V and 4 bases from J, leaving 8 bases between. CDR1 MNHEY and CDR2 SMNVEV come from the germline V gene (reference sequence). The CDR3 has 13 residues. In nucleotides, the CDR3 is TGTGCCAGCAGTTCCCGAGGGAATCAGCCCCAGCATTTT. It encodes CASSSRGNQPQHF.

Worth noting for this clone: Other DNA sequences in the same sample also yield this CDR3. This rearrangement joins TRBV6-4 to TRBJ1-1; D might be TRBD1 (5 bases). The CDR3 is 14 residues long. V was clipped by 2 bases and J by 5 bases, with 12 bases between them. Germline CDR1 and CDR2: MRHNA and SNTAGT. As DNA, the CDR3 is TGTGCCAGCAGTGACAGCTCCCGGGGGACTGAAGCTTTCTTT. Amino acids: CASSDSSRGTEAFF.